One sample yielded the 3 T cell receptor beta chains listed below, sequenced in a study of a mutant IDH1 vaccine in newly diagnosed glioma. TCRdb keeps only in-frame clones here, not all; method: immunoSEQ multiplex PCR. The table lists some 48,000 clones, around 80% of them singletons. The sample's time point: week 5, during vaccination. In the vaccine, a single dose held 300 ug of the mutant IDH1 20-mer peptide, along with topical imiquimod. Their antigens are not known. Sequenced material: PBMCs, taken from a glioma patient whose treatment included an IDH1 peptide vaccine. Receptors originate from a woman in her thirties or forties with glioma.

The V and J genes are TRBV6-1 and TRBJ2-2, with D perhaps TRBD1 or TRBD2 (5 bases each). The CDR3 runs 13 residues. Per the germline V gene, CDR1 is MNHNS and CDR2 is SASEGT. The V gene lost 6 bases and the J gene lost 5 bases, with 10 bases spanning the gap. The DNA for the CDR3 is TGTGCCAGCAGGGGGGAGTTAACCGGGGAGCTGTTTTTT. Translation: CASRGELTGELFF.

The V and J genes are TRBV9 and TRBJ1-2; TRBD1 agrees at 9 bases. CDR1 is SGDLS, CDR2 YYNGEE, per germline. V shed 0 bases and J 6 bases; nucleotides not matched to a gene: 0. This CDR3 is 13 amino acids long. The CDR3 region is CASSVGTGDGYTF. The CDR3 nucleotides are TGTGCCAGCAGCGTAGGGACAGGGGATGGCTACACCTTC. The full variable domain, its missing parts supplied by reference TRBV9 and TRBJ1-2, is DSGVTQTPKHLITATGQRVTLRCSPRSGDLSVYWYQQSLDQGLQFLIQYYNGEERAKGNILERFSAQQFPDLHSELNLSSLELGDSALYFCASSVGTGDGYTFGSGTRLTVV.

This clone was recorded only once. CDR3 sequence (DNA): TGCGCCAGCAGTGAACAGGGTCCCCTCGACAATGAGCAGTTCTTC. Translated: CASSEQGPLDNEQFF. The rearrangement uses TRBV10-1 and TRBJ2-1; D might be TRBD1 (6 bases). Germline CDR1 and CDR2: WNHNN and SYGVQD (reference sequence). The CDR3 totals 15 residues. V gave up 3 bases and J gave up 5 bases, with 14 bases separating them.